The source of this TCR beta chain is a study of T cells in Graves' hyperthyroidism and ophthalmopathy. The CDR3 is 14 residues long. V lost 0 bases, J lost 6 bases, and 14 bases lay in between. Germline-derived CDR1 and CDR2 are DFQATT and SNEGSKA (reference sequence). RNA transcripts gave rise to amplified TCR beta CDR3 regions. With the HTBI primer set, the TCR CDR3 went through a first round of RT-PCR. One entry per CDR3 protein results from TCRdb running MiXCR on the multiplex PCR reads. This sample has about 610,000 distinct CDR3 sequences; approximately 15% occur once, and the top ten carry roughly 3.4%.

Source material: blood. The TCR sequence derives from a woman in her thirties or forties with Graves' ophthalmopathy. This sequence joins TRBV20-1 and TRBJ2-5; D gene uncertain. The CDR3, as DNA: TGCAGTGCTAGAGATCCCACTTATCAACAGACCCAGTACTTC. Amino acid sequence: CSARDPTYQQTQYF.